A selection of T cell receptor beta chains follows, all from one sample in a study of shared T cell receptors in the human thymus. Profiled with immunoSEQ multiplex PCR; TCRdb holds only in-frame clones, not every one. Of hundreds of thousands of clones in the sample, approximately 85% were seen once. This sample also belongs to another study, concerning human thymus T cells.

The sequenced material came from thymocytes. The receptors were sampled from a girl under two years old with a congenital heart defect. CDR3s include the opening cysteine and the closing phenylalanine or tryptophan. The D gene is left open where the match is weak. Rows may omit the clone size; those that give it use once, few, many or a size class.

d_call	clone_size	v_call	j_call	cdr3_nt	cdr3_aa
TRBD2	.	TRBV14	TRBJ2-7	TGTGCCAGCAGCCAAGACGGGACTAGCGGGGTCCGGGAGCAGTACTTC	CASSQDGTSGVREQYF
TRBD1	.	TRBV11-2	TRBJ1-1	TGTGCCAGCAGCTCCGGGACAGGGCCCTCCTCGCACACTGAAGCTTTCTTT	CASSSGTGPSSHTEAFF
.	.	TRBV5-1	TRBJ2-3	TGCGCCAGCAGCCGGATACCGGACACCGGCACAGATACGCAGTATTTT	CASSRIPDTGTDTQYF
.	.	TRBV6-6	TRBJ2-7	TGTGCCAGCAGCGGACGCGGGGGCCACCTCTCCTACGAGCAGTACTTC	CASSGRGGHLSYEQYF
TRBD2	.	TRBV5-1	TRBJ2-1	TGCGCCAGCAGCCGTGCCAAGCGGGGGGGCCTCGATGAGCAGTTCTTC	CASSRAKRGGLDEQFF
.	.	TRBV19	TRBJ1-6	TGTGCCAGTAGCGCCGACAGTTCCTATAATTCACCCCTCCACTTT	CASSADSSYNSPLHF
TRBD1	.	TRBV18	TRBJ2-2	TGTGCCAGCTCACTACTGACAGGGTCGAACACCGGGGAGCTGTTTTTT	CASSLLTGSNTGELFF
.	.	TRBV5-1	TRBJ1-1	TGCGCCAGCAGCTACATAACAGGGCCAGGAAACACTGAAGCTTTCTTT	CASSYITGPGNTEAFF
.	.	TRBV6-6	TRBJ2-1	TGTGCCAGCAGTTACTATGGGCGAAATGAGCAGTTCTTC	CASSYYGRNEQFF
TRBD2	.	TRBV6-1	TRBJ2-5	TGTGCCAGCAGGAGACTAGCCCCGAAAGAGACCCAGTACTTC	CASRRLAPKETQYF
TRBD2	once	TRBV9	TRBJ2-1	TGTGCCAGCAGCGTGGCGGGGGGGTTGAAGAGGAATGAGCAGTTCTTC	CASSVAGGLKRNEQFF
TRBD1	.	TRBV7-9	TRBJ2-1	TGTGCCAGCAGTCCTACAAGGACAGGGAGCTTCGTGGAGTTCTTC	CASSPTRTGSFVEFF
.	.	TRBV6-5	TRBJ2-5	TGTGCCAGCACAAACAGGGAAGAGACCCAGTACTTC	CASTNREETQYF
TRBD1	.	TRBV10-2	TRBJ1-5	TGCGCCAGCAGTGGGACAGGTGACAATCAGCCCCAGCATTTT	CASSGTGDNQPQHF
.	.	TRBV30	TRBJ1-1	TGTGCCTGGAACGTTATAGGACATGAAGCTTTCTTT	CAWNVIGHEAFF
TRBD1	.	TRBV19	TRBJ1-5	TGTGCCAGTAGTACAACCCAGCCCGGACAGGGAAACAGCAATCAGCCCCAGCATTTT	CASSTTQPGQGNSNQPQHF
TRBD1	.	TRBV7-2	TRBJ1-6	TGTGCCAGCAGCCCGACGGGACAGTATAATTCACCCCTCCACTTT	CASSPTGQYNSPLHF
.	.	TRBV11-2	TRBJ1-5	TGTGCCAGCAGCTTAGATCCTGGAGGGCCCCAGCATTTT	CASSLDPGGPQHF
.	.	TRBV18	TRBJ1-2	TGTGCCAGCTCTACTGGGGGCCCCAATTTAACTGGCTACACCTTC	CASSTGGPNLTGYTF
.	once	TRBV19	TRBJ1-4	TGTGCCAGTAGTATAGGGGGCAGGGTAGATGAAAAACTGTTTTTT	CASSIGGRVDEKLFF
.	.	TRBV5-8	TRBJ1-1	TGTGCCAGCAGCTTGGGACACCGGGTGGGGGGGAACACTGAAGCTTTCTTT	CASSLGHRVGGNTEAFF
.	.	TRBV5-4	TRBJ1-1	TGTGCCAGCAGCGCCGCGGGGCCGAGGATTGAAGCTTTCTTT	CASSAAGPRIEAFF
.	.	TRBV7-2	TRBJ2-1	TGTGCCAGCAGCTTAGGACGTAGCTTACCCTACAATGAGCAGTTCTTC	CASSLGRSLPYNEQFF
TRBD1	few	TRBV9	TRBJ1-2	TGTGCCAGCAGCGCGAGGCCCGGGACAGGGGGGTCCCGCCCTAACTATGGCTACACCTTC	CASSARPGTGGSRPNYGYTF
.	.	TRBV11-2	TRBJ2-6	TGTGCCAGCAGCTTTCACAACGGGGTGTTCTCTGGGGCCAACGTCCTGACTTTC	CASSFHNGVFSGANVLTF
.	.	TRBV5-5	TRBJ2-3	TGTGCCAGCAGCCCCTCAACGGACAGTCCTAGCACAGATACGCAGTATTTT	CASSPSTDSPSTDTQYF
.	.	TRBV7-6	TRBJ2-5	TGTGCCAGCAGCTTTCGAGAGACCCAGTACTTC	CASSFRETQYF
.	.	TRBV7-2	TRBJ2-7	TGTGCCAGCAGGGGAACTACAGGAGCGAATACCTACGAGCAGTACTTC	CASRGTTGANTYEQYF
.	few	TRBV6-6	TRBJ1-1	TGTGCCAGCAGTTACCCGGGCAGGGGGAACACTGAAGCTTTCTTT	CASSYPGRGNTEAFF
.	.	TRBV6-1	TRBJ2-7	TGTGCCAGCAGTGAACCGGAGGAATCCTACGAGCAGTACTTC	CASSEPEESYEQYF
.	.	TRBV14	TRBJ2-5	TGTGCCAGCAGCCTTAGTAAGGCTCTCGGGTTGCAAGAGACCCAGTACTTC	CASSLSKALGLQETQYF
TRBD1	.	TRBV4-3	TRBJ2-1	TGCGCCAGCAGCCAACGAACAGGGGGCGTAAGTAGCTCCTACAATGAGCAGTTCTTC	CASSQRTGGVSSSYNEQFF
TRBD1	.	TRBV4-1	TRBJ1-4	TGCGCCAGCAGCCAACTACCCCCAGGGGACAGGGAAACAGGGTATGAAAAACTGTTTTTT	CASSQLPPGDRETGYEKLFF
.	.	TRBV9	TRBJ1-4	TGTGCCAGCAGCGAACGGGACAACGCAACTAATGAAAAACTGTTTTTT	CASSERDNATNEKLFF
.	.	TRBV4-1	TRBJ1-5	TGCGCCAGCAGCCAAGAGGAGAGGAATCAGCCCCAGCATTTT	CASSQEERNQPQHF
TRBD1	.	TRBV28	TRBJ1-6	TGTGCCAGCAGCTCAAACCGGGACAGGGTCTCACCCCTCCACTTT	CASSSNRDRVSPLHF
.	.	TRBV6-5	TRBJ1-1	TGTGCCAGCAGGCACGCTAAGAACACTGAAGCTTTCTTT	CASRHAKNTEAFF
TRBD2	.	TRBV27	TRBJ2-2	TGTGCCAGCAGTCGACGACTAGCGGGGATGAACACCGGGGAGCTGTTTTTT	CASSRRLAGMNTGELFF
TRBD1	.	TRBV19	TRBJ1-6	TGTGCCAGTAGTACGGGACAGCCTAATTCACCCCTCCACTTT	CASSTGQPNSPLHF
TRBD1	once	TRBV28	TRBJ1-5	TGTGCCAGCAGCTACACCAACCGACAGGGGTTGGAGAATCAGCCCCAGCATTTT	CASSYTNRQGLENQPQHF
.	.	TRBV10-2	TRBJ2-2	TGCGCCAGCAGTCCCAGACGGGTTGTGAACGGGGAGCTGTTTTTT	CASSPRRVVNGELFF
.	.	TRBV19	TRBJ2-1	TGTGCCACCCACCACAGGAGAGGGGGCTACAATGAGCAGTTCTTC	CATHHRRGGYNEQFF
.	.	TRBV4-1	TRBJ1-1	TGCGCCAGCAGCCAGATGGCAAGGAACACTGAAGCTTTCTTT	CASSQMARNTEAFF
.	.	TRBV5-6	TRBJ2-1	TGTGCCAGCAGCGGGAGTAGGGTAGACACACGCAATGAGCAGTTCTTC	CASSGSRVDTRNEQFF
.	.	TRBV29-1	TRBJ1-1	TGCAGCGGACAAGAGCCGGGACAAGGTGGAGCTTTCTTT	CSGQEPGQGGAFF
.	.	TRBV6-1	TRBJ2-5	TGTGCCAGCAGTGATCAGGGGCTTGTGGAGACCCAGTACTTC	CASSDQGLVETQYF